This entry lists 4 T cell receptor beta chains sequenced from one sample in a study of shared clonotypes between healthy human individuals. TCRdb's table, derived via immunoSEQ multiplex PCR, lists solely in-frame clones and lacks some. The sample lists more than 2,000,000 clones; about 92% were seen once. The specimen was naive CD4+ T cells sorted from blood. Subset meaning: CD45RA+ positively selected. The receptors derive from a man in his late teens or twenties in good health.

This chain connects TRBV2 to TRBJ2-5; D not certain. Trimming stripped 1 base from V and 1 base from J, with 22 bases between. Germline CDR1 is SNHLY and CDR2 is FYNNEI. The CDR3 runs to 19 residues. CDR3 region: CASSEGSLLASGLQETQYF. In DNA form, the CDR3 reads TGTGCCAGCAGTGAAGGGTCGCTGCTTGCTTCTGGGCTCCAAGAGACCCAGTACTTC.

The chain has TRBV5-4 and TRBJ2-7; 12 positions agree with TRBD1. With 3 bases clipped from V and 6 bases from J, the junction kept 10 bases outside the gene matches. Looked up from germline, CDR1 is SGHNT and CDR2 is YYREEE (reference sequence). This CDR3 is built from 16 residues. The chain's CDR3 is CASSSPGQGARGEQYF. The DNA of the CDR3 is TGTGCCAGCAGCTCCCCGGGACAGGGGGCGCGGGGCGAGCAGTACTTC. Together with reference TRBV5-4 and TRBJ2-7, the CDR3 gives the full variable domain: ETGVTQSPTHLIKTRGQQVTLRCSSQSGHNTVSWYQQALGQGPQFIFQYYREEENGRGNFPPRFSGLQFPNYSSELNVNALELDDSALYLCASSSPGQGARGEQYFGPGTRLTVT.

This clone appeared a single time. Other DNA sequences in this specimen translate into the identical CDR3. The J gene is TRBJ1-1, the V gene TRBV7-2, with D unclear. Looked up from germline, CDR1 is SGHTA and CDR2 is FQGNSA. The V end lost 3 bases, the J end lost 2 bases, and 7 bases lay between the germline ends. The CDR3 contains 13 residues. Here the CDR3 DNA reads TGTGCCAGCAGCTTCTATGGCAACACTGAAGCTTTCTTT. Protein product: CASSFYGNTEAFF.

The V and J genes are TRBV5-1 and TRBJ2-7, with TRBD2 matching over 7 bases. CDR1 and CDR2 (germline): SGHRS, YFSETQ. The CDR3 sequence is 15 residues long. J lost 2 bases, V lost 0 bases, and 5 bases had no gene match. This CDR3 is CASSLVGGSTYEQYF. The CDR3, as DNA: TGCGCCAGCAGCTTGGTGGGCGGGAGCACCTACGAGCAGTACTTC.